Listed below are T cell receptor beta chains from one sample, sequenced in a study of T cell repertoires in cytomegalovirus infection. TCRdb passed the reads through MiXCR, listing each CDR3 protein once. Among hundreds of thousands of distinct CDR3 sequences listed, around a sixth were seen once. The specimen sequenced was PBMCs. The receptors here all came from a human donor in good health (CMV status not recorded). Some clones in this sample may be carry-over from other donors' samples. CDR3s include the opening cysteine and the closing phenylalanine or tryptophan. The D gene is left open where the match is weak. Some rows have no size entry. The others give once, few or many, or a class for an expanded clone.

>few|TRBV19|.|TRBJ1-6
CASSVLQANSPLHF
TGTGCCAGTAGTGTGTTACAGGCAAATTCACCCCTCCACTTT
>many|TRBV7-2|.|TRBJ2-7
CASSSAGRPSGYEQYF
TGTGCCAGCAGCTCGGCGGGTAGGCCGAGTGGCTACGAGCAGTACTTC
>many|TRBV7-2|.|TRBJ1-4
CASSPIGGMREKLFF
TGTGCCAGCAGCCCCATAGGTGGGATGAGGGAAAAACTGTTTTTT
>.|TRBV2|.|TRBJ1-4
CASSVSYVTEKLFF
TGTGCCAGCAGTGTATCGTATGTAACTGAAAAACTGTTTTTT
>few|TRBV2|.|TRBJ1-1
CASSEGSGLVTFF
TGTGCCAGCAGTGAAGGTTCAGGACTGGTGACTTTCTTT
>.|TRBV6-2/TRBV6-3|TRBD1|TRBJ2-3
CASRGQGTTDTQYF
TGTGCCAGCAGGGGACAGGGGACAACAGATACGCAGTATTTT
>.|TRBV2|TRBD1|TRBJ1-5
CASSATGSQGQPQHF
TGTGCCAGCAGCGCGACAGGGTCGCAGGGACAGCCCCAGCATTTT
>.|TRBV20-1|.|TRBJ2-7
CSARGPKSETYEQYF
TGCAGTGCTAGGGGACCGAAGTCCGAGACCTACGAGCAGTACTTC
>.|TRBV20-1|TRBD1|TRBJ1-6
CSPRGQGNSPLHF
TGCAGCCCTAGGGGACAGGGTAATTCACCCCTCCACTTT
>.|TRBV18|TRBD1|TRBJ2-3
CASSPQGAGDTQYF
TGTGCCAGCTCACCACAGGGGGCCGGAGATACGCAGTATTTT